The entry below gives a single T cell receptor (beta chain) sequence along with its context. Its antigen is still unknown. The CDR3 covers 14 residues. V lost 8 bases, J lost 2 bases, and 15 bases lay in between. Germline V gives CDR1 MNHEY, CDR2 SVGAGI. The entry originates in a study of T cells in tumors after PD-1 blockade. At the level of the study: During anti-PD-1 treatment, some patients continued daily vismodegib 150 mg.

The data were produced by immunoSEQ multiplex PCR, yet TCRdb's version contains in-frame clones alone and is incomplete. This repertoire shows about 63,000 clones, 74% found once; its top ten account for approximately 4.5%. Genomic DNA template from tumor biopsies or peripheral blood, roughly 600 ng to 6,500 ng input. Study-level results: Some novel exhausted tumor clones appeared in pre-treatment blood, suggesting peripheral recruitment.

The sample here was PBMCs, taken after anti-PD-1 treatment. The sequence was collected from a human donor with basal cell carcinoma. The gene calls are TRBV6-5 and TRBJ2-5; D not resolved. The CDR3 DNA follows: TGTGCCAGCGGGGAACCATCCCCTCAAGAGACCCAGTACTTC. Translating gives CASGEPSPQETQYF.